A selection of T cell receptor beta chains follows, all from one sample in a study of regulatory T cells in long-lasting Graves disease. TCRdb called the multiplex PCR reads again in MiXCR, with one record for every CDR3 protein. The table includes about half a million distinct CDR3 sequences, 20% to 25% detected once. The sequencing here drew on peripheral blood mononuclear cells (PBMCs), taken when the disease was refractory, from a patient treated with antithyroid drugs. These receptor sequences come from a female donor with Graves disease. Each CDR3 is given with its conserved first and last residue. Clone size is given for some rows only: seen once, a few or many times, or a class if the clone is expanded.

>TRBV27|few|TRBJ1-1
CASSLSNWRTGGRDTEAFF
>TRBV6-2/TRBV6-3|-|TRBJ1-1
CASSFTGGSEAFF
>TRBV6-5|few|TRBJ1-2
CASSYGDDIYGYTF
>TRBV2|-|TRBJ2-1
CASSWVLGTGGYNEQFF
>TRBV7-2|many|TRBJ2-2
CANRQIPGPTGELFF
>TRBV30|many|TRBJ2-2
CAWSVRNTGELFF
>TRBV20-1|few|TRBJ1-3
CSASPVYFGNTIYF
>TRBV12-3/TRBV12-4|many|TRBJ1-4
CASSLYRDRDDEKLFF
>TRBV7-9|-|TRBJ1-2
CASSVAAGGEHGGYTF
>TRBV11-1|-|TRBJ1-1
CASSYRGPDVSAFF
>TRBV7-2|many|TRBJ1-5
CASSLNARQPQHF
>TRBV28|once|TRBJ1-6
CASSHGGGPSSPLHF
>TRBV6-2/TRBV6-3|-|TRBJ2-7
CASSRMGLSYEQYF
>TRBV11-2|many|TRBJ2-7
CASSLGTGGRYEQYF
>TRBV12-3/TRBV12-4|-|TRBJ1-2
CASRLTRDREGYGYTF
>TRBV5-4|-|TRBJ2-5
CASSADIGGGTQYF
>TRBV30|-|TRBJ1-6
CAWSPINNSPLHF
>TRBV30|few|TRBJ1-1
CAWSGGMEAFF
>TRBV15|many|TRBJ2-5
CATSRSRDRKETQYF
>TRBV7-2|many|TRBJ2-2
CASSSTRVPNTGELFF
>TRBV20-1|-|TRBJ2-7
CSAIRDRGDYEQYF
>TRBV28|many|TRBJ2-5
CASTPLAGQGYLETQYF
>TRBV11-3|few|TRBJ2-7
CASSLYTYPYEQYF
>TRBV19|few|TRBJ2-2
CASRRTSNTGELFF
>TRBV28|many|TRBJ2-7
CACRQGLSYEQYF
>TRBV27|many|TRBJ1-2
CASSRFGGMGYTF
>TRBV7-2|many|TRBJ2-5
CAAGETQYF
>TRBV7-2|-|TRBJ2-7
CASSLARAEQYF
>TRBV7-9|-|TRBJ1-2
CASSRDDYGYTF
>TRBV19|many|TRBJ1-1
CASSATGNTEAFF
>TRBV7-6|many|TRBJ2-2
CASSQPTGELFF
>TRBV6-9|-|TRBJ2-7
CASSYGRVDPYEQYF
>TRBV5-1|few|TRBJ1-2
CASSSLRQRYNYGYTF
>TRBV5-1|many|TRBJ1-5
CASSFSGDQPQHF
>TRBV20-1|-|TRBJ2-7
CSARGGRGEQNF
>TRBV2|many|TRBJ2-5
CASSTFEGVETQYF
>TRBV7-2|-|TRBJ2-3
CASSLRAGGRDTQYF
>TRBV27|many|TRBJ1-5
CASQGRFNQPQHF
>TRBV19|once|TRBJ1-5
CASSSLFGKASNQPQHF
>TRBV7-2|many|TRBJ1-1
CASSSQADTEAFF
>TRBV11-3|few|TRBJ1-1
CASSFGEARNTEAFF
>TRBV28|many|TRBJ1-2
CASSRTGVDYGYTF
>TRBV6-5|many|TRBJ1-6
CASSYSVLGDNSPLHF
>TRBV7-6|-|TRBJ2-1
CASSLEREGHPEQFF
>TRBV28|few|TRBJ2-3
CASSFPPGSTDTQYF
>TRBV27|many|TRBJ1-1
CASSPIGGYTEAFF
>TRBV28|many|TRBJ1-2
CASWDQTADYGYTF